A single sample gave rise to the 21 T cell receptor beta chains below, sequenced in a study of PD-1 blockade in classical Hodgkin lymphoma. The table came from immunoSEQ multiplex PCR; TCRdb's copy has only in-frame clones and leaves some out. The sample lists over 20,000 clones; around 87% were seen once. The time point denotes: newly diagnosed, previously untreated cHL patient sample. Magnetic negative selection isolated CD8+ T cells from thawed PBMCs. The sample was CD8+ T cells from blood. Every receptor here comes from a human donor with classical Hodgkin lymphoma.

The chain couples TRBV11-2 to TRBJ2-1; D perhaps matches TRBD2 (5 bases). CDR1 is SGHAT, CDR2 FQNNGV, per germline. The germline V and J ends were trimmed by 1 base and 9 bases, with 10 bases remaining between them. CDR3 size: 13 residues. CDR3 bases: TGTGCCAGCAGCTTAGGGGTGGGGAGTGAGCAGTTCTTC. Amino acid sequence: CASSLGVGSEQFF.

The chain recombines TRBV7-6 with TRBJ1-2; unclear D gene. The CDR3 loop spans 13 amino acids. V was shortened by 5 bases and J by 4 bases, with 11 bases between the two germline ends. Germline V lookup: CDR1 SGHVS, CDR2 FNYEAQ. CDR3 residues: CASSKSGFYGYTF. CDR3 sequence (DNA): TGTGCCAGCAGCAAATCAGGTTTCTATGGCTACACCTTC.

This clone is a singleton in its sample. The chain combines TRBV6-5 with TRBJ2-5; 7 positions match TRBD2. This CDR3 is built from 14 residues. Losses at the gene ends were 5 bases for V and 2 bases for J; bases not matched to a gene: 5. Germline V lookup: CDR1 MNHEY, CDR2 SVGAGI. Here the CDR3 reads CASSTLADQETQYF. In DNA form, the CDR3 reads TGTGCCAGCAGTACGCTAGCGGATCAAGAGACCCAGTACTTC.

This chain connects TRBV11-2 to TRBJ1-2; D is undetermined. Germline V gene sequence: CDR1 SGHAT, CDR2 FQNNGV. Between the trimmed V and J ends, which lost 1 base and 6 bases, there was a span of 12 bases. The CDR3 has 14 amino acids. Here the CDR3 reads CASSLVSTRDGYTF. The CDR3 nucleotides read TGTGCCAGCAGCTTAGTATCGACACGAGATGGCTACACCTTC. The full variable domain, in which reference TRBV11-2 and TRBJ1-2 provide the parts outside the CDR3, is EAGVAQSPRYKIIEKRQSVAFWCNPISGHATLYWYQQILGQGPKLLIQFQNNGVVDDSQLPKDRFSAERLKGVDSTLKIQPAKLEDSAVYLCASSLVSTRDGYTFGSGTRLTVV.

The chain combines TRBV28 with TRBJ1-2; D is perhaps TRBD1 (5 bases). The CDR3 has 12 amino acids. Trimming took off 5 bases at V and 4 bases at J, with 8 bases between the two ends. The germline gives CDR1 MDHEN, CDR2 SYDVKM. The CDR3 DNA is TGTGCCAGCAGTCCGAGGGGCTATGGCTACACCTTC. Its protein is CASSPRGYGYTF.

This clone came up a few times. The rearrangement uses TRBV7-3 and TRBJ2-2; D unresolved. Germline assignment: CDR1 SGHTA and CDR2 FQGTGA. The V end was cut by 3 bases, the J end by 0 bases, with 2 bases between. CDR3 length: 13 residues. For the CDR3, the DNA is TGTGCCAGCAGCTTGACGAACACCGGGGAGCTGTTTTTT. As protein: CASSLTNTGELFF. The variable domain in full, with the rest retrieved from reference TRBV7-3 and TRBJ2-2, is GAGVSQTPSNKVTEKGKYVELRCDPISGHTALYWYRQSLGQGPEFLIYFQGTGAADDSGLPNDRFFAVRPEGSVSTLKIQRTERGDSAVYLCASSLTNTGELFFGEGSRLTVL.

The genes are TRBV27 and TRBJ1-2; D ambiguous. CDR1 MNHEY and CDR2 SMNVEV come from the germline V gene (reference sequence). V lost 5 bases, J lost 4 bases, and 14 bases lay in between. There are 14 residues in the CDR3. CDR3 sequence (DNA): TGTGCCAGCAGTCCGACCCCCACCGCCTATGGCTACACCTTC. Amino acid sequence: CASSPTPTAYGYTF.

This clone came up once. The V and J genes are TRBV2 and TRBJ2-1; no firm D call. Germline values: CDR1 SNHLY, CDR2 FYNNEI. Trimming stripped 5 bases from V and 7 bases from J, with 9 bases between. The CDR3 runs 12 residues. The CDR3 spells CASSSLGNEQFF. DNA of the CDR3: TGTGCCAGCAGTTCCCTAGGGAATGAGCAGTTCTTC.

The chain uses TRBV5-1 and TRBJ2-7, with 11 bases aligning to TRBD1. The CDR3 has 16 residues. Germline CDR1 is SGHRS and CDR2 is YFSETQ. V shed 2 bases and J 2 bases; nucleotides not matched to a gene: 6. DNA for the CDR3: TGCGCCAGCAGCTTTTCGCCGGGACAGGGGGCCTACGAGCAGTACTTC. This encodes CASSFSPGQGAYEQYF.

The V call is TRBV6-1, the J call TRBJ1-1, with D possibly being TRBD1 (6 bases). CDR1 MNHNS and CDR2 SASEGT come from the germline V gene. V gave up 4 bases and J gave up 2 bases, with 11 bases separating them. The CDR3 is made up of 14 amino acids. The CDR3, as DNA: TGTGCCAGCAGTGGGAGGGGACAAAACACTGAAGCTTTCTTT. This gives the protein CASSGRGQNTEAFF.

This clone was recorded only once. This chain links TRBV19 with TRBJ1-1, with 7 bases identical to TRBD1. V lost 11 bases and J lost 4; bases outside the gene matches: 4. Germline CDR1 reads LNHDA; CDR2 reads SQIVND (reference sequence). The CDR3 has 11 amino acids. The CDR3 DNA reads TGTGCCGGCCGACAGGGCACTGAAGCTTTCTTT. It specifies CAGRQGTEAFF.

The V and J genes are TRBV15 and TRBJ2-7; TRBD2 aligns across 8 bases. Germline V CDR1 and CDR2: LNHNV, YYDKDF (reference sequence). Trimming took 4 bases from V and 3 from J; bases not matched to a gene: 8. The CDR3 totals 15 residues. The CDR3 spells CATSKGGRTDYEQYF. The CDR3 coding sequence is TGTGCCACCAGCAAAGGCGGGAGGACGGACTACGAGCAGTACTTC.

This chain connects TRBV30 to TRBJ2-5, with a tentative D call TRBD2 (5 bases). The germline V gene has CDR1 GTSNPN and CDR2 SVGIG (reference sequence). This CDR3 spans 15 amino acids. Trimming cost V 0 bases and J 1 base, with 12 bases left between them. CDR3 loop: CAWSVLGGPQETQYF. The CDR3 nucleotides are TGTGCCTGGAGTGTACTTGGAGGACCCCAAGAGACCCAGTACTTC.

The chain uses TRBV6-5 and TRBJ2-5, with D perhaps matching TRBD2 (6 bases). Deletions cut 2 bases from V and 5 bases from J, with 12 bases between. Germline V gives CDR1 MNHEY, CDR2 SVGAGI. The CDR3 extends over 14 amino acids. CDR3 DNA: TGTGCCAGCAGTTACCTTACTAGCATGGAGACCCAGTACTTC. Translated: CASSYLTSMETQYF.

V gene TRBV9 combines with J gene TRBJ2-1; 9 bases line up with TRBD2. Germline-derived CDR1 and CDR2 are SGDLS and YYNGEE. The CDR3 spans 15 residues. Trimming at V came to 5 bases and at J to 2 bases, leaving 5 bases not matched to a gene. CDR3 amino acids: CASSTAGGTYNEQFF. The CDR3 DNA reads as TGTGCCAGCAGTACAGCGGGGGGTACCTACAATGAGCAGTTCTTC.

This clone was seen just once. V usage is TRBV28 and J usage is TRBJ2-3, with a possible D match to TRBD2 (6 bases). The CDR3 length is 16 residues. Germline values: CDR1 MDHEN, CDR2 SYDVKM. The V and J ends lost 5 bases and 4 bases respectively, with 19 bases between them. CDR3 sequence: CASSLRRGLIPDTQYF. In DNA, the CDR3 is TGTGCCAGCAGTCTGAGGCGGGGACTCATACCAGATACGCAGTATTTT.

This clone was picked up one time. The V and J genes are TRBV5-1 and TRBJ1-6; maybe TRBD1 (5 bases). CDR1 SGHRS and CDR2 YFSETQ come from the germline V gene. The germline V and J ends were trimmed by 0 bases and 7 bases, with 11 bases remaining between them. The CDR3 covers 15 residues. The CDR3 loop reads CASSLGPGYNSPLHF. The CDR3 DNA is TGCGCCAGCAGCTTGGGTCCAGGGTACAATTCACCCCTCCACTTT.

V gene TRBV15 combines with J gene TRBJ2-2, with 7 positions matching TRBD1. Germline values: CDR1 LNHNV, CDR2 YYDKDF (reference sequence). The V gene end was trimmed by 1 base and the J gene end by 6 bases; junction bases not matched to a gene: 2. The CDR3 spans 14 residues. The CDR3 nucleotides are TGTGCCACCAGCAGAGGCCAGGGGGCCGGGGAGCTGTTTTTT. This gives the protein CATSRGQGAGELFF.

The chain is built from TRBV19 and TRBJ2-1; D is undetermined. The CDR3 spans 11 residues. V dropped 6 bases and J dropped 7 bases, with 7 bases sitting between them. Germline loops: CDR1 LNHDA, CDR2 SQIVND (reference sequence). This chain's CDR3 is CASRTSNEQFF. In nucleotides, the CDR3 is TGTGCCAGTAGGACAAGTAATGAGCAGTTCTTC.

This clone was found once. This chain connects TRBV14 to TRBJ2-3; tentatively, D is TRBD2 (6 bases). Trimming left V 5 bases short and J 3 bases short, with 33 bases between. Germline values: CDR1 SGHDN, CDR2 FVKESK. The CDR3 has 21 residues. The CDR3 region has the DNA TGTGCCAGCAGCTCTCACTGGGACTCGGGACTGGGAAACGCCCCGACAGATACGCAGTATTTT. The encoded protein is CASSSHWDSGLGNAPTDTQYF.

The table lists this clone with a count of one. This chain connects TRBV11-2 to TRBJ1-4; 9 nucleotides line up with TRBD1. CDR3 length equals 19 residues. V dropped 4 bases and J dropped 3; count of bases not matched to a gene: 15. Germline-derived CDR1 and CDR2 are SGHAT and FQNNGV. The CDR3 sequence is CASSSYRDRVVRANEKLFF. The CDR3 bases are TGTGCCAGCAGCTCCTACCGGGACAGGGTTGTGAGGGCTAATGAAAAACTGTTTTTT.